The clone carrying this T cell receptor (beta chain) was seen just once. Its antigen is unidentified. The data were obtained in a study of a mutant IDH1 vaccine in newly diagnosed glioma. Study details: Males made up roughly 60% and females approximately 40% of treated patients, whose mean age was 40.4 years. Pretreatment consisted of radiotherapy, temozolomide, or both, with most receiving both. Overall study findings and caveats: The study observed vaccine-induced immune responses in 93.3% of patients.

As to time point: baseline, week 1 (first vaccination visit). The treatment: pre-vaccination baseline after standard-of-care therapy. Each of the donors came in with new WHO grade 3 or 4 astrocytomas that were IDH1-mutant and ATRX-lost. TCRdb's copy holds only in-frame clones and misses some; the assay was immunoSEQ multiplex PCR. The sample holds 85,000 to 100,000 clones, around four fifths seen once. CDR3 length: 15 amino acids. V shed 3 bases, J shed 0 bases, and the junction held 4 bases outside the gene matches. Germline V gene lookup returns CDR1 SGHTS and CDR2 YDEGEE. V is TRBV5-8 and J is TRBJ1-2, with TRBD1 matching 8 bases. Sequenced material: PBMCs, taken from a glioma patient treated with radiotherapy, temozolomide or both. The sequence derives from a man in his forties with glioma. The CDR3 spells CASSSSGGSNYGYTF. The CDR3 coding sequence is TGTGCCAGCAGCTCGTCAGGGGGCTCTAACTATGGCTACACCTTC.